This T cell receptor (beta chain) derives from a study of early T cells in non-severe SARS-CoV-2 infection listed by TCRdb under 2021. General notes on the study: Because TCR sequencing was done on bulk RNA from unsorted whole blood, the alpha and beta chains could not be paired. Results and caveats for the whole study, not just this receptor: VDJdb matching was skewed toward anti-spike CD8 responses, so virus-specific expansions were likely underestimated and private and CD4 specificities were missed.

Library method: 5' RACE. Sequencing used a NextSeq 500. To correct for sequencing error and PCR bias, the TCR library protocol tagged individual cDNA molecules with unique molecular identifiers. Sequencing covered both TCR alpha and beta chains, and within each sample the abundances of alpha and beta sequences were tightly co-correlated. Regarding the original processing steps: Decombinator V4 was used to annotate TCR sequences for V gene, J gene and CDR3. Expanded TCRs were defined as changing significantly between any two time points under a Poisson model with p below 0.0001. TCR abundances were normalised to the total number of TCRs sequenced per sample and were expressed as counts per million. TRAV1-2 paired with TRAJ12, TRAJ20 or TRAJ33 defined MAIT TCRs, while TRAV10 paired with TRAJ18 defined iNKT TCRs. VDJdb, accessed on 1 November 2021, was searched for TCRs annotated for CMV, EBV and SARS-CoV-2, and TCRs annotated for more than one antigen were excluded. TCRdb ran its own pipeline on the public reads, namely fastp trimming at Q25 and MiXCR clone calling, and kept in-frame beta chains. Every entry covers one CDR3 protein and lists the most common genes and DNA from its rows. These V and J calls derive from TCRdb rather than the authors' analysis. The sample records 80,000 to 95,000 distinct CDR3 sequences, about 12% of which are singletons. In total, the top ten clones hold about 6.5% of the sample.

From a lookup of the germline V gene (reference sequence), CDR1 and CDR2 are SGHAT and FQDESV. The CDR3, from cysteine to phenylalanine, totals 14 residues. Only the CDR3 portion is preserved as DNA: 42 bases, with reading frame beginning at the first base. Ends trimmed: V by 4 bases, J by 6 bases; bases unmatched to a gene: 8. This clonotype came up a few times. This clone's antigen is unknown. It has no much larger one-base neighbor in the sample; base qualities were not kept. A case-control design nested within a healthcare worker cohort in London, UK, was used, with weekly nasopharyngeal swab PCR tests and blood sampling performed. Between 23 and 31 March 2020, the week of the UK lockdown, healthcare workers were enrolled and then followed up weekly for as long as 16 weeks.

The TCR sequence derives from an adult who was a healthcare worker with PCR-confirmed SARS-CoV-2 infection or an uninfected control (not recorded which). The rearrangement combines TRBV11-1 with TRBJ2-7, with 8 middle bases fitting TRBD2. The specimen sequenced was whole blood. The bases are TGTGCCAGCAGCTCGGGACTAGTGGGAGTCGAGCAGTACTTC. It specifies CASSSGLVGVEQYF.